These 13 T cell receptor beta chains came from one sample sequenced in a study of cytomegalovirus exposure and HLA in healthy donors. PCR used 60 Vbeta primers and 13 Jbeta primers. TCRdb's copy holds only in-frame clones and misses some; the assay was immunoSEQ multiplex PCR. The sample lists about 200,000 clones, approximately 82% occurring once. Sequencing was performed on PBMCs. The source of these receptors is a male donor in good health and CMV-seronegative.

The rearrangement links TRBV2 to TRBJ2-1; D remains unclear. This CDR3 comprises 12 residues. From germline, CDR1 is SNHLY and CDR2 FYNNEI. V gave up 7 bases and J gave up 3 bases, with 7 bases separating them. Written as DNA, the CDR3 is TGTGCCAGCACCGCGGACTACAATGAGCAGTTCTTC. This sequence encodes CASTADYNEQFF.

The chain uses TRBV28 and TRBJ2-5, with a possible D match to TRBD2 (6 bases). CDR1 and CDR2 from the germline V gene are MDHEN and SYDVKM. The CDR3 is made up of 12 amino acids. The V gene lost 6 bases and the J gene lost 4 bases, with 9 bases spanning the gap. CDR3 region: CASRPGGETQYF. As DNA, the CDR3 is TGTGCCAGCAGGCCCGGGGGAGAGACCCAGTACTTC.

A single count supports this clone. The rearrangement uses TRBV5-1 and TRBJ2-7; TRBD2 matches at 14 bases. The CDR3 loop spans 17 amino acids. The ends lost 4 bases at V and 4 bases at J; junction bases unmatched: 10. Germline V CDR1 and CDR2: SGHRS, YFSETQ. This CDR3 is CASSISGTSGSRYEQYF. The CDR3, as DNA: TGCGCCAGCAGCATCTCCGGGACTAGCGGGAGTAGGTACGAGCAGTACTTC.

The CDR3 coding sequence is TGTGCCAGCAGCAGCAGCGGGGTAGGATTCAATGAGCAGTTCTTC. This encodes CASSSSGVGFNEQFF. V usage is TRBV6-6 and J usage is TRBJ2-1; 7 nucleotides match TRBD2. The CDR3 is made up of 15 amino acids. CDR1 and CDR2 from the germline V gene are MNHNY and SVGAGI (reference sequence). V was pared by 6 bases and J by 6 bases, with 11 bases of the junction left unmatched.

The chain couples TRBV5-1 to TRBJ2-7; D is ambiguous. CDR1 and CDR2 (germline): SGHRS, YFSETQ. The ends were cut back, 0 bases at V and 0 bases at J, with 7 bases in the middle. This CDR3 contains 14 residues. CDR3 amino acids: CASSLAPGSYEQYF. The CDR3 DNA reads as TGCGCCAGCAGCTTGGCTCCCGGCTCCTACGAGCAGTACTTC.

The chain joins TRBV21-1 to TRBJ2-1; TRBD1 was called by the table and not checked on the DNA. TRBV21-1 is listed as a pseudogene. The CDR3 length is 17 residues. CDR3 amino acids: CASSKEVGGQGNNEQFF. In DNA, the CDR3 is TGTGCCAGCAGCAAAGAGGTGGGGGGACAGGGGAACAATGAGCAGTTCTTC.

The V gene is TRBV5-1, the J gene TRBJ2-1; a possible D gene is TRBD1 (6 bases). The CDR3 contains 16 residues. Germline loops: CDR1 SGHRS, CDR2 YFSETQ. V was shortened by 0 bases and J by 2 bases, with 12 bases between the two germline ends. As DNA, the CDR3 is TGCGCCAGCAGCTTGGAGGGGACATCCACCTACAATGAGCAGTTCTTC. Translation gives CASSLEGTSTYNEQFF. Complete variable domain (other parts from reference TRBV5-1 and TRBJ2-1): KAGVTQTPRYLIKTRGQQVTLSCSPISGHRSVSWYQQTPGQGLQFLFEYFSETQRNKGNFPGRFSGRQFSNSRSEMNVSTLELGDSALYLCASSLEGTSTYNEQFFGPGTRLTVL.

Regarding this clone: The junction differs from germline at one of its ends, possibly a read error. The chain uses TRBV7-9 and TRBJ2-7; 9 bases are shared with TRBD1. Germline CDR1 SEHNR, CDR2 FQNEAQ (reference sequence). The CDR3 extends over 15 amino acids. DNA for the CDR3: TGTTCCAGCAGCTTACAGGGGGCGCGGGCCTACGAGCAGTACTTC. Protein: CSSSLQGARAYEQYF.

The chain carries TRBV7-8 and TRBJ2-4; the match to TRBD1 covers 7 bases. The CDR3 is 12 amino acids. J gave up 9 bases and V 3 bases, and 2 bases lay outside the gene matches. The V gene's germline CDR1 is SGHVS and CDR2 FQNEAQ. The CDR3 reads CASSLAGGIQYF. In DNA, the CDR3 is TGTGCCAGCAGCTTGGCAGGGGGCATTCAGTACTTC.

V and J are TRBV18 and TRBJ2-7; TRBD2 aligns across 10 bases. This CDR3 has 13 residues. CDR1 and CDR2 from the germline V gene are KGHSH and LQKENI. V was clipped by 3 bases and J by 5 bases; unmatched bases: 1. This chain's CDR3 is CASSPGLANEQYF. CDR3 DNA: TGTGCCAGCTCACCGGGACTAGCGAACGAGCAGTACTTC.

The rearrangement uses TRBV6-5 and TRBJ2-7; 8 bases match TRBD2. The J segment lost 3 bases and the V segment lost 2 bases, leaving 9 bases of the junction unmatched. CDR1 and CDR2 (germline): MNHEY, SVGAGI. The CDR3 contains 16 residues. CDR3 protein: CASSYPPRTSIYEQYF. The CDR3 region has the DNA TGTGCCAGCAGTTACCCCCCGAGGACTAGCATCTACGAGCAGTACTTC.

CDR3 sequence: CASSLAGQGDEQYF. The CDR3 nucleotides read TGCGCCAGCAGCTTGGCCGGACAGGGGGACGAGCAGTACTTC. The V call is TRBV5-1, the J call TRBJ2-7; 10 nucleotides agree with TRBD1. J gave up 5 bases and V 0 bases, and 2 bases lay outside the gene matches. The CDR3 extends over 14 amino acids. Germline-derived CDR1 and CDR2 are SGHRS and YFSETQ.

The CDR3 spells CASSSTGTSGRRRNEQFF. Written as DNA, the CDR3 is TGTGCCAGCAGCTCCACCGGGACTAGCGGGAGAAGGAGGAATGAGCAGTTCTTC. J is TRBJ2-1 and V is TRBV7-3; TRBD2 aligns across 14 bases. Trimming cost V 4 bases and J 7 bases; bases outside gene matches: 12. The CDR3 is 18 amino acids. Per germline, CDR1 SGHTA and CDR2 FQGTGA.